Given below is one T cell receptor (beta chain) in context. What it binds is unknown. Genomic DNA of every subset was divided equally among multiple immunoSEQ plates. Using immunoSEQ multiplex PCR, the repertoire was profiled, and TCRdb retains in-frame clones only, with some absent. This sample has around 480,000 clones, with about three quarters found just once. This record belongs to a study of shared clonotypes between healthy human individuals. Broader study findings: Clonotype sharing among donors was expected to depend on sequencing depth.

The sequencing sample was made of PBMCs. The sequence derives from a woman aged 40 to 55 in good health. Some clones in this sample may be carry-over from other donors' samples.

The CDR3 DNA sequence: TGCGCCAGCAGCATTCTGGAGACCCAGTACTTC. This sequence encodes CASSILETQYF. The genes are TRBV10-2 and TRBJ2-5; D remains unclear. The V end lost 6 bases, the J end lost 5 bases, and 7 bases lay between the germline ends. This CDR3 comprises 11 residues. Germline values: CDR1 WSHSY, CDR2 SAAADI.